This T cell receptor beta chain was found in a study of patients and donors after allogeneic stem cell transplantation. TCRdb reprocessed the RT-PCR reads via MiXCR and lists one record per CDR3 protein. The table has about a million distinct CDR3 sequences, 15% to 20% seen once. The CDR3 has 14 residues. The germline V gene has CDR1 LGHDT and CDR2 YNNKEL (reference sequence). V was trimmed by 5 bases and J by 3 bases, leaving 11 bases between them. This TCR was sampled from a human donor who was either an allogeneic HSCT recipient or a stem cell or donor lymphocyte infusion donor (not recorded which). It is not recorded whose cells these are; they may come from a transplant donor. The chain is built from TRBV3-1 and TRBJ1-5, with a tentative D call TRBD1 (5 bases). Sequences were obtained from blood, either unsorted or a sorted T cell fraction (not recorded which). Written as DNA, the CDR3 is TGTGCCAGCAGCTTAAGGACAACCAATCAGCCCCAGCATTTT. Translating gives CASSLRTTNQPQHF.